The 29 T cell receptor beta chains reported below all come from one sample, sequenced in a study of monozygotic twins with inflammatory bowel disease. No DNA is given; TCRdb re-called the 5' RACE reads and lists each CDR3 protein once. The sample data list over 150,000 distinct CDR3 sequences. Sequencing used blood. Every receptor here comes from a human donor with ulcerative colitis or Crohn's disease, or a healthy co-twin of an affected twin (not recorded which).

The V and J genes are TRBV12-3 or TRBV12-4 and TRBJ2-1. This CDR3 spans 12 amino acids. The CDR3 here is CASSLMASEQFF.

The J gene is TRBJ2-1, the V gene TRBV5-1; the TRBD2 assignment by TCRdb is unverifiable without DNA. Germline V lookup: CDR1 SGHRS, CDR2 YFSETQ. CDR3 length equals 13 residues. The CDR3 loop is CASRTSGRNEQFF.

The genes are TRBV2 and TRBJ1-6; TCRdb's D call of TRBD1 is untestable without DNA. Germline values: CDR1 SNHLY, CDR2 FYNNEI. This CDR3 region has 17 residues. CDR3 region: CAIRTGGFSSYNSPLHF.

CDR3 sequence: CASSLRNLGTEAFF. The chain carries TRBV5-4 and TRBJ1-1. Germline CDR1 is SGHNT and CDR2 is YYREEE (reference sequence). The CDR3 covers 14 residues.

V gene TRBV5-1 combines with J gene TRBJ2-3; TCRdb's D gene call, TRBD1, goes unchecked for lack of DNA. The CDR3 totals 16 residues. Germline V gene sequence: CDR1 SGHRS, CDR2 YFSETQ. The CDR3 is CASSLAGHPGADTQYF.

The CDR3 protein is CASSELQGVNSPLHF. The genes are TRBV6-1 and TRBJ1-6; TCRdb picks TRBD1, but there is no DNA to check that call. CDR3 length: 15 amino acids. Germline lookup yields CDR1 MNHNS and CDR2 SASEGT.

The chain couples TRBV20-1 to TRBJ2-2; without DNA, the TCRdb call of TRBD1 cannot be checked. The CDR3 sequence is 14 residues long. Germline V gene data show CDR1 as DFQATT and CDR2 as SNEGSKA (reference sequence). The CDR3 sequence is CSVGQGAATGELFF.

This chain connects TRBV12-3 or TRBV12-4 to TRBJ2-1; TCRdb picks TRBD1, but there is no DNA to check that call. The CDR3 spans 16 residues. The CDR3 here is CASSLRGGPKVDEQFF.

The CDR3 region is CSAKYRTDTQYF. The chain recombines TRBV20-1 with TRBJ2-3. Germline values: CDR1 DFQATT, CDR2 SNEGSKA (reference sequence). This CDR3 region has 12 residues.

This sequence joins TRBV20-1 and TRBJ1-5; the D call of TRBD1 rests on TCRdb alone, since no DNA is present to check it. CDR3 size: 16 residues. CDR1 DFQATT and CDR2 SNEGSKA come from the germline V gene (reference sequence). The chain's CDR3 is CSAKGGGWGRGQPQHF.

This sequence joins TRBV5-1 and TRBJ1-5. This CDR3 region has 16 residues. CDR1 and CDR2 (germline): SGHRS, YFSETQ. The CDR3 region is CASSFDPLGSNQPQHF.

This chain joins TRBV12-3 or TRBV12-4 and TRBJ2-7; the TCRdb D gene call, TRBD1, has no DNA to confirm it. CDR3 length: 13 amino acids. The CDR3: CASSFDSTYEQYF.

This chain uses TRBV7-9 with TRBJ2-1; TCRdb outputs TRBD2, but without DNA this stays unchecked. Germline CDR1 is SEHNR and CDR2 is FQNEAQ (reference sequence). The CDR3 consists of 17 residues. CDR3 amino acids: CASSPSSGRPSYNEQFF.

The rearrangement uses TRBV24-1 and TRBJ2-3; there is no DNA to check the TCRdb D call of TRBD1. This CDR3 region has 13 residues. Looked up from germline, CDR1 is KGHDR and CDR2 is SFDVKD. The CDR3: CATSFPSHNTQYF.

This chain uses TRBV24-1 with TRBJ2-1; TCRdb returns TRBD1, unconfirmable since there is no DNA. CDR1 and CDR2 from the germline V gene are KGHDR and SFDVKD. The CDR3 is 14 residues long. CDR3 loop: CATSDLTGGNEQFF.

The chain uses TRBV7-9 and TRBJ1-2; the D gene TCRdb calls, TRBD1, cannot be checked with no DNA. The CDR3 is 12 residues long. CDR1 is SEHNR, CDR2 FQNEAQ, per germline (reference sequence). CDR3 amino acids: CASSFDRDGYTF.

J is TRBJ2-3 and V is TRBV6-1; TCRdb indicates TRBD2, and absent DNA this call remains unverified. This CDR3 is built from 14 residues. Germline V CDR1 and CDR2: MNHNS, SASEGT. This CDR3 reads CASRTSGGTDTQYF.

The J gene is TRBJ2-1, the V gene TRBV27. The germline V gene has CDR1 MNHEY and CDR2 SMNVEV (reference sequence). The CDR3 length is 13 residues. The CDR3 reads CASSLSVVNEQFF.

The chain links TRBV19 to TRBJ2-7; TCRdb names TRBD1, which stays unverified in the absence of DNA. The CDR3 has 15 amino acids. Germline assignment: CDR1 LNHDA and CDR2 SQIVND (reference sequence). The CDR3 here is CASSLTRTGSVEQYF.

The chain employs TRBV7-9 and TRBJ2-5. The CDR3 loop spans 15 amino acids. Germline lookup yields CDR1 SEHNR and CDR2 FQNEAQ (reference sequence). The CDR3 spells CASSLTGIPQETQYF.

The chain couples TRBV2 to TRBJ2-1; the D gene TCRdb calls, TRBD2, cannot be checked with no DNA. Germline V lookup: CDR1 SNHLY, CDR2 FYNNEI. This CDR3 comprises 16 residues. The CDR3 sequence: CASSRNSGRPYNEQFF.

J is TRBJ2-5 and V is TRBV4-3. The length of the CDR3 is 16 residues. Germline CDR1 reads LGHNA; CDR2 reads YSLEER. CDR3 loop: CASSQDLSTRMETQYF.

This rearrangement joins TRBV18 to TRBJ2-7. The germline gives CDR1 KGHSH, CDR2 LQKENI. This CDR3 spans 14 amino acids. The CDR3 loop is CASSPRSGSYEQYF.

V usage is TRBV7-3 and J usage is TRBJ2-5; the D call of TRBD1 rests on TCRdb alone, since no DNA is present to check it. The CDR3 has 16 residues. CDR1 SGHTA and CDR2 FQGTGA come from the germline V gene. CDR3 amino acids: CASSLNAWAGQETQYF.

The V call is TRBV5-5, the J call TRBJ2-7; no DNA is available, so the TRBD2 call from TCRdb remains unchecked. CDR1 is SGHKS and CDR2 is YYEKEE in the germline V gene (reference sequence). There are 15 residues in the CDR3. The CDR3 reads CASSLLSGRAYEQYF.

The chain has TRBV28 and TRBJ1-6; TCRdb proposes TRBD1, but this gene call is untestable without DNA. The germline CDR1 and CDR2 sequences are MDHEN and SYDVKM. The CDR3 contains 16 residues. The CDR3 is CASSFIRGPVHSPLHF.

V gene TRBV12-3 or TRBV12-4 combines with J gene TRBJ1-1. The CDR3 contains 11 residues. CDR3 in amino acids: CASRTSTEAFF.

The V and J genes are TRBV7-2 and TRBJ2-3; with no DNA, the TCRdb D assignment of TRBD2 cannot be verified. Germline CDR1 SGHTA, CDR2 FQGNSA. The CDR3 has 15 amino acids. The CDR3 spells CASSLIAASTDTQYF.

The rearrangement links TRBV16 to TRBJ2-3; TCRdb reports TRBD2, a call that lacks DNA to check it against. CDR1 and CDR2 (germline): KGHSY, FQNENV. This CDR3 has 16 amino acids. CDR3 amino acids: CASSPARRELADTQYF.